One TCR beta chain is described in this entry. Antigen specificity is unknown. The CDR3 runs to 15 residues. CDR1 and CDR2 from the germline V gene are SGDLS and YYNGEE. J gave up 11 bases and V 0 bases, and 13 bases lay outside the gene matches. These data are taken from a study of blood T cells in healthy people across ages. Study-wide context: In model experiments, template switching was able to capture about one barcoded beta molecule for every two T cells that were present.

Findings and limits, study-wide: No conclusive comparison of naive versus antigen-experienced cells was possible with unsorted PBMCs. More naive CD4+ cells and higher diversity marked long-lived donors relative to aged donors.

PCR was performed a second time for roughly 7 to 11 cycles using a sample-barcoded 5' primer and a J-beta primer mix. Every cDNA molecule bore a tag from a template-switch adaptor containing 12 random nucleotides. In TCRdb, the 5' RACE reads were re-called with MiXCR into one record per CDR3 protein. This sample carries approximately 1.5 million distinct CDR3 sequences, approximately 42% of them seen once, and the ten largest clones take over 3.5%. This chain connects TRBV9 to TRBJ2-5, with 7 bases that match TRBD1. The sequence was obtained from a woman between 18 and 29 years old in good health. The sequenced sample was blood. The CDR3 region has the DNA TGTGCCAGCAGCGTAGGGATCGGACAGGCCAATGAGCAGTACTTC. It translates to CASSVGIGQANEQYF.